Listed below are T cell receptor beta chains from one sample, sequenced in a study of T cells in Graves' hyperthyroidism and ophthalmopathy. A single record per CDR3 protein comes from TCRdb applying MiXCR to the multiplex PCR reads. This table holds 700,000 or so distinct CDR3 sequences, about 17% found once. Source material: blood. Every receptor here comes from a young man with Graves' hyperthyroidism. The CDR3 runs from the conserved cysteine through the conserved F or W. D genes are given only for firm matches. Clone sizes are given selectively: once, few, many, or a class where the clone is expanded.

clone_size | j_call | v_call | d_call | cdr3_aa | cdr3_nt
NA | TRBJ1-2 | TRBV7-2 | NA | CASSTTRDYTF | TGTGCCAGCAGCACCACAAGAGACTACACCTTC
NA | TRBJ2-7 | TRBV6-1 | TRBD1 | CASMYRGSHEQYF | TGTGCCAGCATGTACAGGGGCTCGCACGAGCAGTACTTC
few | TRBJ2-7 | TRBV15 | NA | CATSSPGTSYEQYF | TGTGCCACCAGCAGCCCAGGGACTTCCTACGAGCAGTACTTC
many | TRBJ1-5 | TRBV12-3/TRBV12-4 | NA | CASSLTYRVGQPQHF | TGTGCCAGCAGTTTAACTTACAGGGTTGGACAGCCCCAGCATTTT
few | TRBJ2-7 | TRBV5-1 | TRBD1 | CASSPGQGSHEQYF | TGCGCCAGCAGCCCGGGACAGGGGTCCCACGAGCAGTACTTC
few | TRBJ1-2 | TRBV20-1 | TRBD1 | CSAPRQGERNYGYTF | TGCAGTGCCCCGCGACAGGGCGAGAGAAACTATGGCTACACCTTC
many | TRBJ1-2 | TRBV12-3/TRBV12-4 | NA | CASSAWGIEGYTF | TGTGCCAGCAGTGCCTGGGGTATCGAAGGCTACACCTTC
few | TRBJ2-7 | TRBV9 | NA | CASSAQGGGYEQYF | TGTGCCAGCAGCGCCCAGGGTGGCGGCTACGAGCAGTACTTC
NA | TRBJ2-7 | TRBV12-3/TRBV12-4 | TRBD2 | CASSIQAGGPGEQYF | TGTGCCAGCAGTATTCAAGCGGGAGGGCCTGGCGAGCAGTACTTC
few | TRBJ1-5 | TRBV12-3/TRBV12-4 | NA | CASSLGGGTQQPQHF | TGTGCCAGCAGTTTAGGGGGAGGGACACAACAGCCCCAGCATTTT
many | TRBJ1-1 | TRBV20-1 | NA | CSAPLRDGNTEAFF | TGCAGTGCTCCTCTACGGGACGGGAACACTGAAGCTTTCTTT
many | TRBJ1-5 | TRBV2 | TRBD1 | CASSRDRDDQPQHF | TGTGCCAGCAGCCGAGACAGGGATGATCAGCCCCAGCATTTT
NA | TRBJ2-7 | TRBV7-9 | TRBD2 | CASSLWAGDEQYF | TGTGCCAGCAGCCTTTGGGCGGGAGACGAGCAGTACTTC
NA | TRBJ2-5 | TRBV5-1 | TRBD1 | CASNLRDRGEAKQYF | TGCGCCAGCAATCTTCGGGACAGGGGAGAGGCGAAACAGTACTTC
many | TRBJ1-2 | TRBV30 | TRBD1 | CACQTGVGGYTF | TGTGCCTGTCAGACAGGGGTCGGGGGCTACACCTTC
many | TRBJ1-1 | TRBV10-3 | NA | CATAGVPGNTEAFF | TGTGCCACCGCGGGGGTTCCCGGAAACACTGAAGCTTTCTTT
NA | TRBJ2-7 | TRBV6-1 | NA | CASSEGDSRPAGEQYF | TGTGCCAGCAGTGAAGGAGATTCGAGACCTGCGGGCGAGCAGTACTTC
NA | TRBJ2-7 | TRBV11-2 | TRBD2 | CASSLLGLAGRLAYEQYF | TGTGCCAGCAGCTTACTTGGACTAGCGGGACGTCTTGCTTACGAGCAGTACTTC
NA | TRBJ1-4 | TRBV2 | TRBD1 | CASNPGQGHEKLFF | TGTGCCAGCAATCCGGGACAGGGTCACGAAAAACTGTTTTTT
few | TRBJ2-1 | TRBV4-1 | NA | CASSQVVPGLNNEQFF | TGCGCCAGCAGCCAAGTGGTACCGGGACTTAACAATGAGCAGTTCTTC
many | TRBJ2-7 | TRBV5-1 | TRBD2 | CASSPLLTSVRDEQYF | TGCGCCAGCAGCCCGCTACTGACTAGCGTCCGGGACGAGCAGTACTTC
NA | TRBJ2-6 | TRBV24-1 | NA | CAINSGPGLSGANVLTF | TGTGCCATAAACAGCGGACCGGGGCTCTCTGGGGCCAACGTCCTGACTTTC
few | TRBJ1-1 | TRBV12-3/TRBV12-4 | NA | CASTKGVNTEAFF | TGTGCCAGCACCAAGGGCGTGAACACTGAAGCTTTCTTT
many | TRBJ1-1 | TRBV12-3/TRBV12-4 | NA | CASRRGVDDTEAFF | TGTGCCAGCAGAAGAGGGGTAGACGACACTGAAGCTTTCTTT
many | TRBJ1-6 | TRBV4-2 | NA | CASSPGTNNSPLHF | TGTGCCAGCAGCCCCGGGACGAATAATTCACCCCTCCACTTT
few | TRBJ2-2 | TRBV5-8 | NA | CASSLTYTGELFF | TGTGCCAGCAGCTTAACCTATACCGGGGAGCTGTTTTTT
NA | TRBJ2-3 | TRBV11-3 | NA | CASSLWRYDSGETDTQYF | TGTGCCAGCAGCTTATGGCGTTACGACTCTGGGGAAACAGATACGCAGTATTTT
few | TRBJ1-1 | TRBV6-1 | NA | CASSESVDTEAFF | TGTGCCAGCAGTGAAAGCGTGGACACTGAAGCTTTCTTT
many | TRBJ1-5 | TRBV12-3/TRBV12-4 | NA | CASSVMVSAGQPQHF | TGTGCCAGCAGTGTTATGGTGTCGGCTGGTCAGCCCCAGCATTTT
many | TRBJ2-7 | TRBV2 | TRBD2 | CAGAGTSGAPLAYEQYF | TGTGCCGGGGCGGGTACTAGCGGAGCGCCTTTGGCCTACGAGCAGTACTTC
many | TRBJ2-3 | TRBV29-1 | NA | CSVDPSLSTDTQYF | TGCAGCGTTGATCCCTCACTCAGCACAGATACGCAGTATTTT
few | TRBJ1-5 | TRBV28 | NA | CASRQALGYSNQPQHF | TGTGCCAGCCGCCAGGCCCTCGGGTATAGCAATCAGCCCCAGCATTTT
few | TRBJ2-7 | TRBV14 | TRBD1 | CASSHATTGQGPYEQYF | TGTGCCAGCAGCCACGCAACGACGGGACAGGGTCCCTACGAGCAGTACTTC
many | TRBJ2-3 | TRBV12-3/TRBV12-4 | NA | CASSHGESDTQYF | TGTGCCAGCAGTCACGGAGAATCAGATACGCAGTATTTT
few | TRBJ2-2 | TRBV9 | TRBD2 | CASSVTSGKNTGELFF | TGTGCCAGCAGCGTAACTAGCGGGAAAAACACCGGGGAGCTGTTTTTT
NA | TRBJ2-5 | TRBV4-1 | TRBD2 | CASSFTSGSSETQYF | TGCGCCAGCAGCTTTACTAGCGGGAGTTCAGAGACCCAGTACTTC
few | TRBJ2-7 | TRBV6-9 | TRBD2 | CASSSSPGGAWEQYF | TGTGCCAGCAGTTCCTCCCCCGGGGGGGCCTGGGAGCAGTACTTC
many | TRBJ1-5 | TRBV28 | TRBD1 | CASRTGQGSQPQHF | TGTGCCAGCAGAACGGGACAGGGTAGTCAGCCCCAGCATTTT
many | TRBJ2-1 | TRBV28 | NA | CASSSPGTRFNEQFF | TGTGCCAGCAGTTCCCCGGGGACCAGATTCAATGAGCAGTTCTTC
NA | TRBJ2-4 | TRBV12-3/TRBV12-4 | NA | CASSLRVASKNIQYF | TGTGCCAGCAGTCTCAGGGTCGCGAGCAAAAACATTCAGTACTTC
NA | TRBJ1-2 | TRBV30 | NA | CAWNLFPDGYTF | TGTGCCTGGAACCTTTTCCCGGATGGCTACACCTTC
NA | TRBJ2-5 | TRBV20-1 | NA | CSANPRAGDNGETQYF | TGCAGTGCTAACCCCAGGGCAGGGGATAATGGGGAGACCCAGTACTTC
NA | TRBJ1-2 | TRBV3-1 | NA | CVSSQEWGSYGYTF | TGTGTCAGCAGCCAAGAATGGGGGAGCTATGGCTACACCTTC
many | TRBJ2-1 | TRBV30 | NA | CAWSVVPLYNEQFF | TGTGCCTGGAGTGTTGTTCCTCTGTACAATGAGCAGTTCTTC
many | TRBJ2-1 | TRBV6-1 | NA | CASSLGARLHYNEQFF | TGTGCCAGCAGCCTCGGGGCCCGACTCCACTACAATGAGCAGTTCTTC
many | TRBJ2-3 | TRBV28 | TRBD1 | CASSFLLEGARGLADTQYF | TGTGCCAGCAGTTTTTTACTCGAAGGCGCCAGGGGGCTCGCAGATACGCAGTATTTT
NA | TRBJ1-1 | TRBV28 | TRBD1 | CASRNTGGFPEAFF | TGTGCCAGCAGAAACACAGGGGGTTTTCCTGAAGCTTTCTTT
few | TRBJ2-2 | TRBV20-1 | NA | CSARMPTGELFF | TGCAGTGCTCGCATGCCCACCGGGGAGCTGTTTTTT
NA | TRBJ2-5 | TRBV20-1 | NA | CSASRGAETQYF | TGCAGTGCCAGCAGGGGAGCGGAGACCCAGTACTTC
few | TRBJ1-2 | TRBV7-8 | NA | CASSPEQGGGYGYTF | TGTGCCAGCAGCCCAGAACAGGGAGGAGGGTATGGCTACACCTTC
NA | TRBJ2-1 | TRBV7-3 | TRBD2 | CASSPGVPSGVYNEQFF | TGTGCCAGCAGCCCGGGGGTCCCTAGCGGAGTATACAATGAGCAGTTCTTC
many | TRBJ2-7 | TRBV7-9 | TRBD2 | CASSLGREAYEQYF | TGTGCCAGCAGCTTAGGGCGGGAGGCCTACGAGCAGTACTTC